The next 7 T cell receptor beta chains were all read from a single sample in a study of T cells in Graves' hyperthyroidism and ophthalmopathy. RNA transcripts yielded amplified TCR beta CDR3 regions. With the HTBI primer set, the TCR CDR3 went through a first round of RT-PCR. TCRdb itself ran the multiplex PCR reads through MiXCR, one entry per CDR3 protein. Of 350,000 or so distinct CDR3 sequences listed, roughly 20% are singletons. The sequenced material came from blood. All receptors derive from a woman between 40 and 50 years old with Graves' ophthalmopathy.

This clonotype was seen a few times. The DNA for the CDR3 is TGTGCCAGCAGCCTAACGGGACTAGCGGGAGGGGAGCTGTTTTTT. It encodes CASSLTGLAGGELFF. V and J are TRBV7-8 and TRBJ2-2, with TRBD2 matching 13 bases. Germline lookup yields CDR1 SGHVS and CDR2 FQNEAQ. CDR3 length equals 15 residues. With V trimmed by 5 bases and J by 8 bases, 5 bases remained unmatched.

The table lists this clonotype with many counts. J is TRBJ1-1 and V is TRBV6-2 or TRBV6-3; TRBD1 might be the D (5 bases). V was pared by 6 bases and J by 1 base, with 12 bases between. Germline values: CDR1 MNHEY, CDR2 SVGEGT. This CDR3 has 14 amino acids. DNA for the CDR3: TGTGCCAGCAGACGGGGGGAAAGGAACACTGAAGCTTTCTTT. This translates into CASRRGERNTEAFF.

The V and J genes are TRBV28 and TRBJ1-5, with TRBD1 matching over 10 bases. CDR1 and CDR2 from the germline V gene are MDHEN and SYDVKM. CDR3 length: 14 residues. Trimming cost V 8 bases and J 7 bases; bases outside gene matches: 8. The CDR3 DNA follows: TGTGCCAGCCTCTCCGGGACAGGGGTACAGCCCCAGCATTTT. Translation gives CASLSGTGVQPQHF. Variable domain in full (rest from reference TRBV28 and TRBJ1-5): DVKVTQSSRYLVKRTGEKVFLECVQDMDHENMFWYRQDPGLGLRLIYFSYDVKMKEKGDIPEGYSVSREKKERFSLILESASTNQTSMYLCASLSGTGVQPQHFGDGTRLSIL.

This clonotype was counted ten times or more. CDR3 protein: CASSGEGGWNTEAFF. CDR3 DNA sequence: TGTGCCAGCAGCGGGGAAGGGGGCTGGAACACTGAAGCTTTCTTT. This chain links TRBV28 with TRBJ1-1; 7 bases match TRBD1. Trimming removed 6 bases from V and 1 base from J; junction bases left unmatched: 8. Germline V lookup: CDR1 MDHEN, CDR2 SYDVKM. CDR3 length: 15 residues.

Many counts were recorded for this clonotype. DNA of the CDR3: TGTGCCTGGAGTAAAGGGACACTTGAAGCTTTCTTT. Amino acid sequence: CAWSKGTLEAFF. The chain is built from TRBV30 and TRBJ1-1; D is possibly TRBD1 (6 bases). Trimming left V 2 bases short and J 7 bases short, with 11 bases between. The CDR3 covers 12 residues. The V gene's germline CDR1 is GTSNPN and CDR2 SVGIG (reference sequence).

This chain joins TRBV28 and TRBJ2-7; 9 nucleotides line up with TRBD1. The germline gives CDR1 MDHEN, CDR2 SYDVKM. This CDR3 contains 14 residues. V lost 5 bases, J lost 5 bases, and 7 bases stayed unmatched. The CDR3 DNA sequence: TGTGCCAGCAGTCCGTCAGACAGGGGGGACGAGCAGTACTTC. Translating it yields CASSPSDRGDEQYF.

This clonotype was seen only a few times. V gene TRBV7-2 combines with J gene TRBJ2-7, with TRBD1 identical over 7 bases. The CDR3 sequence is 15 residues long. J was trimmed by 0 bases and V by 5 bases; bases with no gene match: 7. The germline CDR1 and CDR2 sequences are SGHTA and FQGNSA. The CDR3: CASSTTGETSYEQYF. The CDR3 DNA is TGTGCCAGCAGCACAACAGGGGAGACCTCCTACGAGCAGTACTTC.